This T cell receptor beta chain derives from a study of shared clonotypes between healthy human individuals. Study-level results: Incompleteness in sorted-subset sequencing, despite large depth, was shown by rarefaction.

This CDR3 contains 12 residues. CDR1 is MNHEY, CDR2 SMNVEV, per germline (reference sequence). V dropped 6 bases and J dropped 10; count of bases not matched to a gene: 6. Assay used: immunoSEQ multiplex PCR; TCRdb lists only in-frame clones, some missing. Seen here are roughly 640,000 clones, approximately 79% observed once, and the top ten hold more than 1.5%. About this clone itself: Its antigen remains unidentified.

The receptor comes from a woman in her 30s in good health. Sequenced material: memory CD4+ T cells sorted from blood. Described subset: CD45RA-negative fraction. The rearrangement joins TRBV27 to TRBJ2-4, with 7 bases fitting TRBD1. The CDR3 loop reads CASRTGQHIQYF. CDR3 sequence (DNA): TGTGCCAGCAGGACGGGACAGCATATTCAGTACTTC.